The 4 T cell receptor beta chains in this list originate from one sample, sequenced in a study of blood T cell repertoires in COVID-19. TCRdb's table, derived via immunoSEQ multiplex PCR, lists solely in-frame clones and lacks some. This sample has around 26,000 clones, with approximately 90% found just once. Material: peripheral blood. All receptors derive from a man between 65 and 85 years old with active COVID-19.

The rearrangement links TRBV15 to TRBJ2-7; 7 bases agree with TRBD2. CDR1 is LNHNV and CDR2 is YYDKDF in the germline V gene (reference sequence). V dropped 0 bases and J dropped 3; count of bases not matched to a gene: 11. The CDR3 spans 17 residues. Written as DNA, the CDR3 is TGTGCCACCAGCAGAGATTCGGGCGGGAGAGGCGACTACGAGCAGTACTTC. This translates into CATSRDSGGRGDYEQYF.

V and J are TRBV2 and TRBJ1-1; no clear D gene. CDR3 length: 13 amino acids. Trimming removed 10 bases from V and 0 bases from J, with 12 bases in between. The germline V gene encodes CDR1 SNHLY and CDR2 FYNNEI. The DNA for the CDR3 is TGTGCCACCTCTCGCGAGATGAACACTGAAGCTTTCTTT. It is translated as CATSREMNTEAFF.

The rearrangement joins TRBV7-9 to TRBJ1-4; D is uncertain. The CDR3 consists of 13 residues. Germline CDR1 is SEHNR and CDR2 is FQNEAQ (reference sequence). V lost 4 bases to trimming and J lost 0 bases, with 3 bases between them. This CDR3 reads CASSSATNEKLFF. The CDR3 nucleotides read TGTGCCAGCAGCTCAGCAACTAATGAAAAACTGTTTTTT.

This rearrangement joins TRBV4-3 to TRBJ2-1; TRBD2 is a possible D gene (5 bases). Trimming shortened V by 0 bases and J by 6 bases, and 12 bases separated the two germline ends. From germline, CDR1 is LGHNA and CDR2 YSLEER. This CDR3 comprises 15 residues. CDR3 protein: CASSQDVQGGNEQFF. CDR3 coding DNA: TGCGCCAGCAGCCAAGACGTTCAAGGAGGCAATGAGCAGTTCTTC.